Sequencing of this TCR beta chain was carried out in a study of control samples from healthy donors and cancer patients. V lost 3 bases and J lost 4, with 4 bases in between. This CDR3 spans 12 amino acids. On this clone: Other DNA sequences from this sample encode an identical CDR3 as well.

The method was immunoSEQ multiplex PCR; TCRdb's version includes in-frame clones alone and lacks a portion of them. The sample shows some 120,000 clones, more than 85% of them seen only once. The chain employs TRBV12-3 or TRBV12-4 and TRBJ1-3; unclear D gene. Sequenced: PBMCs. This clonotype originated in a man aged 45-65 years with head and neck cancer. The CDR3 spells CASSFGGNTIYF. For the CDR3, the DNA is TGTGCCAGCAGTTTCGGGGGAAACACCATATATTTT.